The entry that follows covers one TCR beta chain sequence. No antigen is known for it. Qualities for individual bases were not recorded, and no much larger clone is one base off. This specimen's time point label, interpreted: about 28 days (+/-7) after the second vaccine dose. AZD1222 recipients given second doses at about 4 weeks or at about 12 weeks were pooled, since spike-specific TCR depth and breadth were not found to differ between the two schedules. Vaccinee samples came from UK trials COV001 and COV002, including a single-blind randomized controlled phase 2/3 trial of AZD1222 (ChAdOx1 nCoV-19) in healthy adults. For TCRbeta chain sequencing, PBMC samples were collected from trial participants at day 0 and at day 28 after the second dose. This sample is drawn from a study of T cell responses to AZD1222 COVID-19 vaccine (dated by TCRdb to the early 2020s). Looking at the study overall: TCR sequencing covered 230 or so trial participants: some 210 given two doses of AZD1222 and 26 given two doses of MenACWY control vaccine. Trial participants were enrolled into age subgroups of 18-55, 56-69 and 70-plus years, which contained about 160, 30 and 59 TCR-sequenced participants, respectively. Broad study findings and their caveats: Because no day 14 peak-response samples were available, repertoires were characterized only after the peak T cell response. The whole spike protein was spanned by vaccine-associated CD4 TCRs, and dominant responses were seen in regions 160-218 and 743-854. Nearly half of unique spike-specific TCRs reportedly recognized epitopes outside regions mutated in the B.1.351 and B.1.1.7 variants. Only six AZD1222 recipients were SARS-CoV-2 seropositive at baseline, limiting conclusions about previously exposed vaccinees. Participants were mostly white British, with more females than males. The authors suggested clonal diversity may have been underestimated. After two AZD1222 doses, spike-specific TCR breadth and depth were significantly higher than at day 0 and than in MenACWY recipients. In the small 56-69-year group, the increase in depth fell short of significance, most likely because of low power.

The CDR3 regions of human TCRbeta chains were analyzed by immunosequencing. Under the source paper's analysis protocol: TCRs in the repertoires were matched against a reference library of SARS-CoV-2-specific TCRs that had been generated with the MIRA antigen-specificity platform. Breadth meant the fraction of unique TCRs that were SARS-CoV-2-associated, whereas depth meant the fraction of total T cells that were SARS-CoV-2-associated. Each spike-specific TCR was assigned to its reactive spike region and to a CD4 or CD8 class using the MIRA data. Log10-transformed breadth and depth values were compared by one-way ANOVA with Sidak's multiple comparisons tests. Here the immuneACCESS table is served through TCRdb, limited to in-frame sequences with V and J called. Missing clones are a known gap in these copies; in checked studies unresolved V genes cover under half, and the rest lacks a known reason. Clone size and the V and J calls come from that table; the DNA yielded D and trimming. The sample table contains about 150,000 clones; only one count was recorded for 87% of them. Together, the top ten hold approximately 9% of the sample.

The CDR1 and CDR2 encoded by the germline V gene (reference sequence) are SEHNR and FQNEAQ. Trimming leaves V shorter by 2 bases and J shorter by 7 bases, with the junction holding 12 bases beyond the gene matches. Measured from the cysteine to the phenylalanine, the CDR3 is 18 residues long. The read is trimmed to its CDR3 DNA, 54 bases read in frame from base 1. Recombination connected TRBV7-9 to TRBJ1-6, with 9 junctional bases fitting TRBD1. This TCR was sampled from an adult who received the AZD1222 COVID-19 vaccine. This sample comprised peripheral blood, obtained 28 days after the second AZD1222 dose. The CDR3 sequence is CASSLQTGTGLVNSPLHF. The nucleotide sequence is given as TGTGCCAGCAGCTTACAAACCGGGACAGGGCTGGTCAATTCACCCCTCCACTTT.